Shown below are 21 T cell receptor beta chains from a single sample sequenced in a study of early T cells in non-severe SARS-CoV-2 infection. TCRdb reprocessed the 5' RACE reads with MiXCR, giving one entry per CDR3 protein. The sample has around 52,000 distinct CDR3 sequences; 5.5% to 7.5% are singletons. Sequenced sample: whole blood. These receptors all come from an adult who was a healthcare worker with PCR-confirmed SARS-CoV-2 infection or an uninfected control (not recorded which).

This clonotype was seen only a few times. The chain recombines TRBV2 with TRBJ1-5; D is possibly TRBD1 (6 bases). The V and J ends lost 6 bases and 3 bases respectively, with 18 bases between them. The germline V gene has CDR1 SNHLY and CDR2 FYNNEI. The CDR3 spans 16 residues. CDR3 bases: TGTGCCAGCAGCCCTTCAGGGGTCCTACTCAATCAGCCCCAGCATTTT. Its protein product is CASSPSGVLLNQPQHF.

The sample holds many counts of this clonotype. This chain connects TRBV7-2 to TRBJ2-1; D is unclear. Trimming shortened V by 4 bases and J by 4 bases, and 11 bases separated the two germline ends. The CDR3 is 14 amino acids. Germline CDR1 is SGHTA and CDR2 is FQGNSA. The CDR3 is CASSSTTRYNEQFF. CDR3 sequence (DNA): TGTGCCAGCAGCTCGACGACCCGTTACAATGAGCAGTTCTTC.

This clonotype was detected many times. This sequence joins TRBV3-1 and TRBJ2-5; a weak D match, TRBD2 (5 bases). Germline CDR1 LGHDT, CDR2 YNNKEL (reference sequence). The CDR3 is 14 residues long. Trimming removed 0 bases from V and 0 bases from J, with 5 bases in between. CDR3: CASSQEDYQETQYF. The CDR3 DNA reads TGTGCCAGCAGCCAAGAGGACTACCAAGAGACCCAGTACTTC.

This clonotype was seen many times. The chain carries TRBV4-2 and TRBJ2-3; 14 positions match TRBD2. Germline values: CDR1 LGHNA, CDR2 YNFKEQ. With 1 base clipped from V and 0 bases from J, the junction kept 3 bases outside the gene matches. The CDR3 is made up of 18 amino acids. CDR3 sequence reads: CASSQGLAGGPSTDTQYF. CDR3 nucleotides: TGTGCCAGCAGCCAAGGACTAGCGGGGGGGCCTAGCACAGATACGCAGTATTTT.

This clonotype occurred many times. The chain combines TRBV27 with TRBJ1-5; D unresolved. This CDR3 has 13 residues. Germline values: CDR1 MNHEY, CDR2 SMNVEV (reference sequence). V was trimmed by 8 bases and J by 2 bases, leaving 10 bases between them. The CDR3 spells CASQGQGNQPQHF. DNA of the CDR3: TGTGCCAGCCAAGGGCAGGGCAATCAGCCCCAGCATTTT.

The rearrangement joins TRBV19 to TRBJ1-5, with TRBD1 matching 7 bases. CDR1 LNHDA and CDR2 SQIVND come from the germline V gene (reference sequence). The junction had 2 bases not matched to a gene; V was cut back by 3 bases and J by 0 bases. The CDR3 is 15 amino acids. As DNA, the CDR3 is TGTGCCAGTAGTATGACAGGGAATAGCAATCAGCCCCAGCATTTT. As protein: CASSMTGNSNQPQHF.

As regards this clonotype: This sequence may be a read error, since a much larger clone differs from it by one base. This sequence joins TRBV5-1 and TRBJ2-7, with 7 nucleotides matching TRBD1. The CDR3 runs to 15 residues. Germline loops: CDR1 SGHRS, CDR2 YFSETQ. The CDR3 sequence: CASILTTGQSYEQYF. CDR3 nucleotide sequence: TGCGCCAGCATCTTGACCACGGGACAGAGCTACGAGCAGTACTTC.

This clonotype was seen repeatedly, ten times or more. V and J are TRBV20-1 and TRBJ1-4; TRBD1 agrees at 7 bases. CDR3 size: 15 residues. Germline CDR1 DFQATT, CDR2 SNEGSKA (reference sequence). V shed 2 bases, J shed 5 bases, and the junction held 8 bases outside the gene matches. In nucleotides, the CDR3 is TGCAGTGCTAGACTAAGAGGGACAGAGAATGAAAAACTGTTTTTT. This sequence encodes CSARLRGTENEKLFF.

There are many counts of this clonotype. The chain carries TRBV4-3 and TRBJ2-3, with D uncertain. The CDR3 length is 14 residues. CDR1 is LGHNA and CDR2 is YSLEER in the germline V gene. Between the trimmed V and J ends, which lost 0 bases and 0 bases, there was a span of 4 bases. The chain's CDR3 is CASSQDISTDTQYF. CDR3 in DNA: TGCGCCAGCAGCCAAGATATCAGCACAGATACGCAGTATTTT.

This clonotype was detected a few times. V and J are TRBV5-4 and TRBJ1-2; D not certain. Germline V gene data show CDR1 as SGHNT and CDR2 as YYREEE (reference sequence). Trimming pared 1 base from V and 8 bases from J, leaving 15 bases between. CDR3 length: 14 residues. CDR3 coding DNA: TGTGCCAGCAGCTTGAGTCAGGTGAAGGGCGGCTACACCTTC. Translating gives CASSLSQVKGGYTF. Looking up the rest from reference TRBV5-4 and TRBJ1-2 gives the full variable domain: ETGVTQSPTHLIKTRGQQVTLRCSSQSGHNTVSWYQQALGQGPQFIFQYYREEENGRGNFPPRFSGLQFPNYSSELNVNALELDDSALYLCASSLSQVKGGYTFGSGTRLTVV.

The gene calls are TRBV3-1 and TRBJ2-2; the D call may be TRBD1 or TRBD2 (6 bases each). This CDR3 spans 19 amino acids. Germline V CDR1 and CDR2: LGHDT, YNNKEL (reference sequence). Trimming took 6 bases from V and 4 from J, leaving 27 bases between them. This CDR3 reads CASSLAIGWTGATTGELFF. The CDR3 bases are TGTGCCAGCAGTCTCGCTATCGGTTGGACGGGGGCGACCACCGGGGAGCTGTTTTTT.

This clonotype showed up just a few times. The chain joins TRBV12-3 or TRBV12-4 to TRBJ1-1; no clear D. V lost 6 bases, J lost 0 bases, and 5 bases lay in between. There are 12 residues in the CDR3. The CDR3 sequence: CASRVMNTEAFF. Here the CDR3 DNA reads TGTGCCAGCAGGGTAATGAACACTGAAGCTTTCTTT.

This clonotype was observed a few times. The rearrangement links TRBV3-1 to TRBJ2-1, with 9 bases aligning to TRBD2. The CDR3 has 14 residues. Trimming at V came to 2 bases and at J to 5 bases, leaving 1 base not matched to a gene. Germline CDR1 is LGHDT and CDR2 is YNNKEL (reference sequence). This CDR3 is CASSQLAGNNEQFF. As DNA, the CDR3 is TGTGCCAGCAGCCAACTAGCGGGGAACAATGAGCAGTTCTTC.

This clonotype has a count of ten or more. The chain recombines TRBV20-1 with TRBJ2-5, with D tentatively TRBD2 (6 bases). The CDR3 is 12 residues long. Trimming removed 5 bases from V and 4 bases from J, with 11 bases in between. The V gene's germline CDR1 is DFQATT and CDR2 SNEGSKA (reference sequence). Here the CDR3 reads CSALRGGETQYF. The CDR3, as DNA: TGCAGTGCTCTCCGGGGAGGAGAGACCCAGTACTTC.

Many counts were recorded for this clonotype. V gene TRBV11-3 combines with J gene TRBJ1-2, with 8 bases identical to TRBD1. Germline loops: CDR1 SGHNT, CDR2 YENEEA. This CDR3 spans 19 amino acids. V lost 1 base and J lost 3; bases outside the gene matches: 16. The CDR3 bases are TGTGCCAGCAGCTTAGTTTCCTGGACAGGGAGAAAGGCGGACTATGGCTACACCTTC. As protein: CASSLVSWTGRKADYGYTF.

In the case of this clonotype: This clone may be a read error of a much larger clone one base away. The chain employs TRBV13 and TRBJ2-7; 8 nucleotides agree with TRBD1. CDR3 length: 14 amino acids. Germline V gene lookup returns CDR1 PRHDT and CDR2 FYEKMQ (reference sequence). The CDR3 DNA follows: TGTGCCAGCAACTTAGGCCGCAGGGGGCTTGAGCAGTACTTC. Amino acids: CASNLGRRGLEQYF.

The J gene is TRBJ2-3, the V gene TRBV7-2; 7 positions match TRBD1. The CDR3 spans 13 residues. The V and J ends lost 2 bases and 5 bases, in that order; junction bases with no gene match: 1. The germline CDR1 and CDR2 sequences are SGHTA and FQGNSA. CDR3 in DNA: TGTGCCAGCAGCTTACGGGACAGAGATACGCAGTATTTT. Amino acid sequence: CASSLRDRDTQYF.

This clonotype was picked up a small number of times. The CDR3 loop is CASRTRDRGSAFF. The CDR3 nucleotides are TGTGCCAGCAGAACCCGGGACAGGGGTTCAGCTTTCTTT. The rearrangement joins TRBV28 to TRBJ1-1; 10 bases line up with TRBD1. V gave up 6 bases and J gave up 10 bases; unmatched junction bases: 8. CDR1 MDHEN and CDR2 SYDVKM come from the germline V gene. This CDR3 region has 13 residues.

This clonotype was counted between two and nine times. The genes are TRBV7-6 and TRBJ1-1; D is unclear. Trimming pared 2 bases from V and 10 bases from J, leaving 14 bases between. This CDR3 spans 13 amino acids. CDR1 and CDR2 (germline): SGHVS, FNYEAQ. CDR3 coding DNA: TGTGCCAGCAGCTTATCACCCACGCATGTAGCTTTCTTT. Its translation is CASSLSPTHVAFF. The full variable domain, rest sourced from reference TRBV7-6 and TRBJ1-1, is GAGVSQSPRYKVTKRGQDVALRCDPISGHVSLYWYRQALGQGPEFLTYFNYEAQQDKSGLPNDRFSAERPEGSISTLTIQRTEQRDSAMYRCASSLSPTHVAFFGQGTRLTVV.

This clonotype was counted ten times or more. The chain couples TRBV12-3 or TRBV12-4 to TRBJ2-6, with 9 bases identical to TRBD1. The trim removed 6 bases at V and 0 bases at J, leaving 12 bases unmatched. The CDR3 extends over 19 amino acids. CDR3 amino acids: CASSYIMGQGVSGANVLTF. In nucleotides, the CDR3 is TGTGCCAGCAGCTACATTATGGGACAGGGTGTCTCTGGGGCCAACGTCCTGACTTTC.

Many counts were recorded for this clonotype. The rearrangement joins TRBV11-2 to TRBJ2-3; no reliable D call. Germline V lookup: CDR1 SGHAT, CDR2 FQNNGV. The V end was cut by 4 bases, the J end by 2 bases, with 13 bases between. This CDR3 has 15 residues. CDR3 nucleotide sequence: TGTGCCAGCAGCTCTGTCGCCCTATTCACAGATACGCAGTATTTT. This codes for CASSSVALFTDTQYF.